Listed below are T cell receptor beta chains from one sample, sequenced in a study of blood T cells in healthy people across ages. MiXCR was run by TCRdb on the 5' RACE reads, yielding one entry per CDR3 protein. Found here are roughly 560,000 distinct CDR3 sequences, 24% of them singletons; the top ten hold approximately 8.7%. These data were also reused for a study on T cells of mothers and their children.

Sequenced: blood. The receptors stem from a boy under 18 in good health. The CDR3 runs from the conserved cysteine through the conserved F or W. The order of the fields is J gene, V gene, D gene, clone size, CDR3 DNA, CDR3 protein. D genes are given only for firm matches. Rows give clone size only sometimes, using once, few, many, or a class for an expanded clone.

j_call: TRBJ2-3
v_call: TRBV27
d_call: -
clone_size: -
cdr3_nt: TGTGCCAGCAGTTTGAAGATTCGGGGCACAGATACGCAGTATTTT
cdr3_aa: CASSLKIRGTDTQYF

j_call: TRBJ1-4
v_call: TRBV6-5
d_call: -
clone_size: -
cdr3_nt: TGTGCCAGCAGTTACGTCCCAACCCGGACCACGGGGGAAAAACTGTTTTTT
cdr3_aa: CASSYVPTRTTGEKLFF

j_call: TRBJ1-4
v_call: TRBV28
d_call: TRBD1
clone_size: few
cdr3_nt: TGTGCCAGCAGTTTACAGGGGGTTGGGGAAAAACTGTTTTTT
cdr3_aa: CASSLQGVGEKLFF

j_call: TRBJ2-7
v_call: TRBV11-2
d_call: -
clone_size: once
cdr3_nt: TGTGCCAGCAGCTTCCACACTAGAGGGTCAGACGAGCAGTACTTC
cdr3_aa: CASSFHTRGSDEQYF

j_call: TRBJ1-2
v_call: TRBV2
d_call: -
clone_size: -
cdr3_nt: TGTGCCAGCAGTGACGGTTCCGGGGGAAACTATGGCTACACCTTC
cdr3_aa: CASSDGSGGNYGYTF

j_call: TRBJ2-3
v_call: TRBV6-6
d_call: TRBD2
clone_size: -
cdr3_nt: TGTGCCAGCAGTTACGGTCCTAGCGGGGGCACAGATACGCAGTATTTT
cdr3_aa: CASSYGPSGGTDTQYF

j_call: TRBJ1-5
v_call: TRBV6-5
d_call: -
clone_size: -
cdr3_nt: TGTGCCAGCAGTTACTCGCCCAGGCGGGATCAGCCCCAGCATTTT
cdr3_aa: CASSYSPRRDQPQHF

j_call: TRBJ1-3
v_call: TRBV4-3
d_call: -
clone_size: -
cdr3_nt: TGCGCCAGCAGCCAAGATATAGCGGGGAACACCATATATTTT
cdr3_aa: CASSQDIAGNTIYF

j_call: TRBJ2-1
v_call: TRBV9
d_call: TRBD2
clone_size: -
cdr3_nt: TGTGCCAGCAGCGAAGGTAGCGGGATCTACAATGAGCAGTTCTTC
cdr3_aa: CASSEGSGIYNEQFF

j_call: TRBJ2-1
v_call: TRBV6-6
d_call: TRBD2
clone_size: few
cdr3_nt: TGTGCCAGCAGTTACGGAGCGGGGGTTTACAATGAGCAGTTCTTC
cdr3_aa: CASSYGAGVYNEQFF

j_call: TRBJ2-7
v_call: TRBV3-1
d_call: -
clone_size: few
cdr3_nt: TGTGCCAGCAGTAAAAAGGGTGGGGGCGAGCAGTACTTC
cdr3_aa: CASSKKGGGEQYF

j_call: TRBJ1-1
v_call: TRBV5-1
d_call: TRBD1
clone_size: -
cdr3_nt: TGCGCCAGCAGCTTGGCCGGACAGGGTATCGTAGGCACTGAAGCTTTCTTT
cdr3_aa: CASSLAGQGIVGTEAFF

j_call: TRBJ2-7
v_call: TRBV4-1
d_call: -
clone_size: few
cdr3_nt: TGCGCCAGCAGCCAAGTCCGGGCCGGAATGGTCGAGCAGTACTTC
cdr3_aa: CASSQVRAGMVEQYF

j_call: TRBJ2-1
v_call: TRBV20-1
d_call: -
clone_size: -
cdr3_nt: TGCAGTGCTAGATATAAGCGGGACAGGATCCATGAGCAGTTCTTC
cdr3_aa: CSARYKRDRIHEQFF

j_call: TRBJ2-1
v_call: TRBV7-2
d_call: -
clone_size: few
cdr3_nt: TGTGCCAGCAGCTTAGCGCACTACAATGAGCAGTTCTTC
cdr3_aa: CASSLAHYNEQFF

j_call: TRBJ1-5
v_call: TRBV29-1
d_call: -
clone_size: -
cdr3_nt: TGCAGCGTTGAAGATGCGGGACAGCCCCAGCATTTT
cdr3_aa: CSVEDAGQPQHF

j_call: TRBJ2-1
v_call: TRBV7-9
d_call: TRBD2
clone_size: few
cdr3_nt: TGTGCCAGCAGCTTAGTCTTAGGCGGGAGTTTGAGAAATGAGCAGTTCTTC
cdr3_aa: CASSLVLGGSLRNEQFF